Described below is a single TCR beta chain sequence and its context. The target antigen is unknown. This table comes from immunoSEQ multiplex PCR, and its TCRdb copy is limited to in-frame clones, with some not included. This table has fewer than 120,000 clones, about 87% appearing once. This sample was included in a study of T cell responses to AZD1222 COVID-19 vaccine. Across the whole study: Some second doses came at about 4 weeks and others at about 12 weeks; these were pooled.

Findings and caveats of the study: Across the whole spike, CD4 TCRs peaked at regions 160-218 and 743-854. An increase in Spike-specific TCR breadth and depth was observed after two AZD1222 doses. In the spike-specific TCR repertoire, nearly half reportedly target unmutated variant regions.

CDR3 length: 15 residues. Germline CDR1 is GTSNPN and CDR2 is SVGIG (reference sequence). The V and J ends lost 1 base and 0 bases respectively, with 10 bases between them. Specimen: peripheral blood, collected on day 0 of AZD1222 vaccination. The gene calls are TRBV30 and TRBJ1-5; D is perhaps TRBD1 (5 bases). This receptor was obtained from an adult in good health. The CDR3 region has the DNA TGTGCCTGGAGTGCCGACAGCCATAGCAATCAGCCCCAGCATTTT. This translates into CAWSADSHSNQPQHF.